A single sample is the source of the 26 T cell receptor beta chains below, sequenced in a study of blood T cell repertoires in COVID-19. Repertoires were generated with immunoSEQ multiplex PCR, while TCRdb's copy carries only in-frame clones and drops some. The sample records roughly 200,000 clones, about 88% being singletons. Sequencing was performed on peripheral blood. The origin of the receptors is a woman aged 45-65 years with COVID-19, enrolled during active disease.

The chain employs TRBV28 and TRBJ1-2, with TRBD1 matching over 11 bases. The length of the CDR3 is 13 residues. The ends lost 5 bases at V and 6 bases at J; junction bases unmatched: 2. From germline, CDR1 is MDHEN and CDR2 SYDVKM. Here the CDR3 reads CASSGDRGDGYTF. The CDR3 nucleotides are TGTGCCAGCAGTGGGGACAGGGGGGATGGCTACACCTTC.

This clone was recorded once. This chain uses TRBV6-2 or TRBV6-3 with TRBJ1-4; 7 bases match TRBD1. Losses at the gene ends were 5 bases for V and 6 bases for J; bases not matched to a gene: 12. Germline V gives CDR1 MNHEY, CDR2 SVGEGT. This CDR3 spans 16 amino acids. Here the CDR3 reads CASSKPSTGLDEKLFF. The CDR3, as DNA: TGTGCCAGCAGTAAACCATCGACAGGGTTGGATGAAAAACTGTTTTTT.

The chain recombines TRBV4-1 with TRBJ1-4; no clear D gene. V was cut by 0 bases and J by 8 bases, with 13 bases left in between. The CDR3 has 15 residues. Germline lookup yields CDR1 MGHRA and CDR2 YSYEKL. The CDR3 protein is CASSQDREGREKLFF. For the CDR3, the DNA is TGCGCCAGCAGCCAAGATAGGGAGGGTAGGGAAAAACTGTTTTTT.

This chain links TRBV29-1 with TRBJ1-2; D unresolved. The CDR3 is made up of 12 amino acids. V was pared by 4 bases and J by 2 bases, with 8 bases between. CDR1 is SQVTM, CDR2 ANQGSEA, per germline. This chain's CDR3 is CSVGKLNYGYTF. Written as DNA, the CDR3 is TGCAGCGTTGGAAAACTAAACTATGGCTACACCTTC. The full variable domain, in which reference TRBV29-1 and TRBJ1-2 provide the parts outside the CDR3, is SAVISQKPSRDICQRGTSLTIQCQVDSQVTMMFWYRQQPGQSLTLIATANQGSEATYESGFVIDKFPISRPNLTFSTLTVSNMSPEDSSIYLCSVGKLNYGYTFGSGTRLTVV.

The chain has TRBV27 and TRBJ2-3; D perhaps matches TRBD1 (6 bases). CDR3 length equals 16 residues. Per the germline V gene, CDR1 is MNHEY and CDR2 is SMNVEV (reference sequence). Trimming removed 2 bases at V and 2 bases at J, with 14 bases between. The CDR3 bases are TGTGCCAGCAGTTTAGGACAGACTATTTTCACAGATACGCAGTATTTT. Translation: CASSLGQTIFTDTQYF.

This chain joins TRBV11-2 and TRBJ1-4; 7 bases map to TRBD1. CDR1 is SGHAT, CDR2 FQNNGV, per germline. The CDR3 consists of 14 residues. V gave up 1 base and J gave up 7 bases; unmatched junction bases: 3. As DNA, the CDR3 is TGTGCCAGCAGCTTAGGCCAGGGGGGTGAAAAACTGTTTTTT. Translation gives CASSLGQGGEKLFF.

The chain carries TRBV4-1 and TRBJ2-7; no reliable D call. The CDR3 covers 14 residues. Trimming took 0 bases from V and 0 from J, leaving 6 bases between them. Germline V gene lookup returns CDR1 MGHRA and CDR2 YSYEKL. The CDR3 DNA sequence: TGCGCCAGCAGCCAAGACAGGCTCTCCTACGAGCAGTACTTC. It encodes CASSQDRLSYEQYF.

The chain is built from TRBV19 and TRBJ1-1; the D gene is possibly TRBD1 (6 bases). Between the trimmed V and J ends, which lost 6 bases and 1 base, there was a span of 12 bases. This CDR3 has 14 amino acids. The germline V gene encodes CDR1 LNHDA and CDR2 SQIVND (reference sequence). Here the CDR3 reads CASSGQGTNTEAFF. The CDR3 DNA reads TGTGCCAGTAGCGGTCAGGGGACGAACACTGAAGCTTTCTTT.

This chain links TRBV10-3 with TRBJ2-1, with TRBD2 identical over 7 bases. Germline V gene lookup returns CDR1 ENHRY and CDR2 SYGVKD. With V trimmed by 3 bases and J by 3 bases, 5 bases remained unmatched. The CDR3 runs 15 residues. The CDR3 sequence is CAISDAQRGYNEQFF. The CDR3 DNA reads as TGTGCCATCAGTGATGCCCAGCGGGGCTACAATGAGCAGTTCTTC.

This clone was seen a few times. The chain joins TRBV7-2 to TRBJ1-2, with D possibly matching TRBD1 (5 bases). Germline values: CDR1 SGHTA, CDR2 FQGNSA. The CDR3 contains 14 residues. V lost 3 bases to trimming and J lost 2 bases, with 10 bases between them. The CDR3 sequence: CASSFPGINYGYTF. CDR3 coding DNA: TGTGCCAGCAGCTTTCCAGGGATCAACTATGGCTACACCTTC.

V is TRBV3-1 (or the pseudogene TRBV3-2) and J is TRBJ2-7; no firm D call. The CDR3 runs 13 residues. The germline V gene encodes CDR1 LGHDT and CDR2 YNNKEL (reference sequence). The V and J ends lost 4 bases and 0 bases respectively, with 7 bases between them. CDR3 DNA: TGTGCCAGCAGCCTCGGAGTCTCCTACGAGCAGTACTTC. Its translation: CASSLGVSYEQYF.

V usage is TRBV6-5 and J usage is TRBJ2-7; D uncertain. Trimming stripped 6 bases from V and 0 bases from J, with 9 bases between. The CDR3 contains 13 residues. Germline assignment: CDR1 MNHEY and CDR2 SVGAGI. This chain's CDR3 is CASSHSSSYEQYV. For the CDR3, the DNA is TGTGCCAGCAGCCACTCGAGCTCCTACGAGCAGTACGTC.

CDR3 amino acids: CAISGEEDRYQYF. The CDR3 region has the DNA TGTGCCATCAGTGGGGAGGAGGACCGATATCAGTACTTC. This chain uses TRBV10-3 with TRBJ2-4, with TRBD2 as a possible D gene (6 bases). V was trimmed by 4 bases and J by 12 bases, leaving 16 bases between them. The CDR3 extends over 13 amino acids. Germline CDR1 is ENHRY and CDR2 is SYGVKD.

The rearrangement joins TRBV4-3 to TRBJ1-4, with D possibly being TRBD1 (6 bases). Trimming shortened V by 4 bases and J by 8 bases, and 14 bases separated the two germline ends. The CDR3 has 14 residues. Germline loops: CDR1 LGHNA, CDR2 YSLEER. The CDR3, as DNA: TGCGCCAGCAGCCTGGACAGTTTAGGGGAAAAACTGTTTTTT. This translates into CASSLDSLGEKLFF.

The V gene is TRBV11-2, the J gene TRBJ2-4; D might be TRBD1 (5 bases). The CDR3 covers 14 residues. The V and J ends lost 5 bases and 4 bases respectively, with 12 bases between them. Germline CDR1 reads SGHAT; CDR2 reads FQNNGV. The CDR3, as DNA: TGTGCCAGCAGCCTCAGGGTTCTTAAAAACATTCAGTACTTC. It is translated as CASSLRVLKNIQYF.

The chain links TRBV7-2 to TRBJ1-2; TRBD1 agrees at 8 bases. Germline V lookup: CDR1 SGHTA, CDR2 FQGNSA. V lost 6 bases, J lost 0 bases, and 9 bases stayed unmatched. The CDR3 runs 16 residues. CDR3 in amino acids: CASSSDRGPPNYGYTF. The DNA for the CDR3 is TGTGCCAGCAGTTCCGACAGGGGTCCTCCTAACTATGGCTACACCTTC.

This sequence joins TRBV6-1 and TRBJ2-2; no reliable D call. Germline-derived CDR1 and CDR2 are MNHNS and SASEGT. This CDR3 region has 15 residues. Trimming left V 0 bases short and J 5 bases short, with 10 bases between. CDR3 amino acids: CASSEARLSTGELFF. CDR3 nucleotides: TGTGCCAGCAGTGAAGCACGACTGAGTACCGGGGAGCTGTTTTTT.

The gene calls are TRBV3-1 (or the pseudogene TRBV3-2) and TRBJ2-7; 7 nucleotides match TRBD1. Losses at the gene ends were 4 bases for V and 3 bases for J; bases not matched to a gene: 6. The CDR3 totals 14 residues. Germline V CDR1 and CDR2: LGHDT, YNNKEL (reference sequence). The CDR3 loop is CASSPAGQVYEQYV. The DNA of the CDR3 is TGTGCCAGCAGCCCAGCCGGACAGGTCTACGAGCAGTACGTC.

The V gene is TRBV27, the J gene TRBJ1-1, with D perhaps matching TRBD1 (6 bases). Germline loops: CDR1 MNHEY, CDR2 SMNVEV (reference sequence). The CDR3 is made up of 17 amino acids. The V gene lost 6 bases and the J gene lost 1 base, with 21 bases spanning the gap. In nucleotides, the CDR3 is TGTGCCAGCAGCCGCCTTATGGGGGGGGCGGGGAACACTGAAGCTTTCTTT. As protein: CASSRLMGGAGNTEAFF.

This chain connects TRBV6-5 to TRBJ1-5; D is uncertain. With 0 bases removed from V and 6 bases from J, the gap between germline ends came to 9 bases. Germline values: CDR1 MNHEY, CDR2 SVGAGI. CDR3 length: 14 amino acids. In DNA, the CDR3 is TGTGCCAGCAGTTACTCGAAGCTCGCTCAGCCCCAGCATTTT. Translation: CASSYSKLAQPQHF.

The chain has TRBV11-3 and TRBJ2-7; a weak D match, TRBD1 (5 bases). The CDR3 totals 13 residues. Deletions cut 5 bases from V and 3 bases from J, with 11 bases between. Germline V gene lookup returns CDR1 SGHNT and CDR2 YENEEA. CDR3: CASSPGHGYEQYV. CDR3 in DNA: TGTGCCAGCAGCCCCGGACATGGCTACGAGCAGTACGTC.

The chain carries TRBV3-1 (or the pseudogene TRBV3-2) and TRBJ1-3, with 8 bases matching TRBD1. Trimming took 3 bases from V and 4 from J; bases not matched to a gene: 8. Germline CDR1 reads LGHDT; CDR2 reads YNNKEL (reference sequence). The CDR3 has 16 residues. As DNA, the CDR3 is TGTGCCAGCAGCCAGCTACCGACAGGGGTAGGAAACACCATATATTTT. Translated: CASSQLPTGVGNTIYF.

The chain carries TRBV11-2 and TRBJ2-1, with 8 bases identical to TRBD1. The germline V gene encodes CDR1 SGHAT and CDR2 FQNNGV. V shed 1 base and J 8 bases; nucleotides not matched to a gene: 4. The CDR3 is made up of 14 amino acids. Here the CDR3 DNA reads TGTGCCAGCAGCTTAGGGCAGGGGGCCTATGAGCAGTTCTTC. It is translated as CASSLGQGAYEQFF. The full variable domain, its missing parts supplied by reference TRBV11-2 and TRBJ2-1, is EAGVAQSPRYKIIEKRQSVAFWCNPISGHATLYWYQQILGQGPKLLIQFQNNGVVDDSQLPKDRFSAERLKGVDSTLKIQPAKLEDSAVYLCASSLGQGAYEQFFGPGTRLTVL.

The chain employs TRBV5-6 and TRBJ2-7; maybe TRBD2 (5 bases). The CDR3 length is 13 residues. Germline-derived CDR1 and CDR2 are SGHDT and YYEEEE. Trimming took off 3 bases at V and 9 bases at J, with 16 bases between the two ends. CDR3 amino acids: CASSSGRRSGQYF. CDR3 nucleotides: TGTGCCAGCAGCTCCGGACGGCGGAGCGGGCAGTACTTC.

The J gene is TRBJ2-3, the V gene TRBV6-5, with TRBD1 as a possible D gene (5 bases). The CDR3 has 15 amino acids. V dropped 5 bases and J dropped 2 bases, with 14 bases sitting between them. The germline V gene has CDR1 MNHEY and CDR2 SVGAGI. CDR3 nucleotide sequence: TGTGCCAGCAGTCCCGAAGGACATTCCACAGATACGCAGTATTTT. This translates into CASSPEGHSTDTQYF.

The rearrangement uses TRBV2 and TRBJ1-2, with D perhaps matching TRBD1 (5 bases). Trimming took 7 bases from V and 4 from J, leaving 16 bases between them. The germline V gene has CDR1 SNHLY and CDR2 FYNNEI. This CDR3 has 14 residues. In DNA form, the CDR3 reads TGTGCCAGCACCAGTAGGGACTTCGGCTATGGCTACACCTTC. Its protein is CASTSRDFGYGYTF. Looking up the rest from reference TRBV2 and TRBJ1-2 gives the full variable domain: EPEVTQTPSHQVTQMGQEVILRCVPISNHLYFYWYRQILGQKVEFLVSFYNNEISEKSEIFDDQFSVERPDGSNFTLKIRSTKLEDSAMYFCASTSRDFGYGYTFGSGTRLTVV.